This T cell receptor beta chain was captured in a study of blood T cell repertoires in COVID-19 (dated by TCRdb to between 2020 and 2021). In the study overall: Samples covering the acute and convalescent phases of COVID-19 were provided by collaborators in the United States, Italy and Spain. The sample metadata nearly always contained a de-identified subject ID, COVID-19 status, age in years and sex. The prospective study material was composed of cDNA or gDNA derived from T cells, B-cell-depleted T cells, or PBMCs. Samples came from the ongoing ImmuneRACE study (first 160 participants) plus 1,254 subjects from 6 global collaborators. Subjects who had been exposed to COVID-19, were actively infected with it, or had recovered from it provided the deeply sampled blood TCRbeta repertoires that made up the dataset. Where HLA class I and class II types were available, the types were taken from metadata supplied by the sample provider, not from assay-based typing. The repertoires were released in a freely available public database intended as a resource for research on the immune response to SARS-CoV-2. Overall study results and their limits: The quantity of clinical and demographic metadata differed by source and by participant and was supplied without curation.

Cut back by 0 bases and 9 bases, the V and J ends lie 12 bases apart. Via the germline V gene (reference sequence), CDR1 is MNHNY and CDR2 SVGAGI. Taken from cysteine to phenylalanine, the CDR3 has 14 residues. Left in the record is the CDR3 DNA by itself, 42 bases read in frame from the first base. A word on this clone: It has no known antigen specificity. No quality values exist for individual bases; no much larger clone is one base distant.

TCRbeta CDR3 regions were amplified from genomic DNA by means of the immunoSEQ Assay, a bias-controlled multiplex PCR. The authors' analysis ran thus. Nucleated cell counts per sample were estimated from amplification of reference gene primers within the assay. To quantify the absolute abundance of each unique TCRbeta CDR3 rearrangement, sequence reads were collapsed and filtered. For each sample, productive Simpson clonality was calculated as the square root of Simpson's diversity index over productive rearrangements. TCRdb re-hosts the immuneACCESS table, in-frame sequences only. Its copies lack some clones; in the studies checked, an unresolved V gene accounts for under half of them, and the cause for the rest is not known. V, J and clone size reflect that table, while D and trimming were determined from the DNA. The sample has 100,000 to 150,000 clones on record, roughly 84% of them singletons. About 18% of the sample rests with the top ten.

Collaborating institutions collected whole blood in K2EDTA tubes following their own protocols. Collaborator samples were shipped for TCRbeta analysis as frozen whole blood, isolated PBMCs, or DNA extracted from either sample type. The origin of this receptor is a woman older than 75 with acute or convalescent COVID-19. The specimen sequenced was peripheral blood. The rearranged chain carries TRBV6-6 and TRBJ2-1, with no reliable assignment of the D segment. The DNA sequence follows: TGTGCCAGCAGTTACTCGCTTAGTCGAGTTGAGCAGTTCTTC. Its translation reads: CASSYSLSRVEQFF.